Listed below are T cell receptor beta chains from one sample, sequenced in a study of blood T cell repertoires in COVID-19. Profiled with immunoSEQ multiplex PCR; TCRdb holds only in-frame clones, not every one. This sample has about 160,000 clones, with under 80% found just once. Source material: peripheral blood. The receptors derive from a man in his 70s with acute or convalescent COVID-19. Both conserved end residues are part of each CDR3.

V: TRBV7-3; CDR3: CASSSMDSLSYPYEQYF
V: TRBV10-3; CDR3: CAISEKDRGLIAAFF
V: TRBV5-1; CDR3: CASSGTAFYEQYF
V: TRBV5-1; CDR3: CASSLHLAGGGTGELFF
V: TRBV5-1; CDR3: CASSPTGREGETQYF
V: TRBV10-3; CDR3: CAITSGQGNTEAFF
V: TRBV11-2; CDR3: CASSPGPLAHEQFF
V: TRBV5-1; CDR3: CASSAGTGGEQYF
V: TRBV7-8; CDR3: CASSSRGSGEETQYF
V: TRBV13; CDR3: CASSLVTSGARSYNEQFF
V: TRBV4-1; CDR3: CASSQAPLRGKAYGYTF
V: TRBV7-9; CDR3: CASNWATDTQYF
V: TRBV19; CDR3: CASTADRAYEAFF
V: TRBV7-8; CDR3: CASSLTSTGVSSYEQYF
V: TRBV4-2; CDR3: CASSRGGTEAFF
V: TRBV6-5; CDR3: CASNRQGGMNTEAFF
V: TRBV24-1; CDR3: CATSDFTQASGANVLTF
V: TRBV5-1; CDR3: CASSLVSGGDETQYF
V: TRBV6-4; CDR3: CASSDVEQGPLHF
V: TRBV28; CDR3: CASSFTSGTYNEQFF
V: TRBV24-1; CDR3: CATAGTDTGELFF
V: TRBV11-2; CDR3: CASSVSSAGANVLTF
V: TRBV2; CDR3: CASSYRTSGSRTNEQFF